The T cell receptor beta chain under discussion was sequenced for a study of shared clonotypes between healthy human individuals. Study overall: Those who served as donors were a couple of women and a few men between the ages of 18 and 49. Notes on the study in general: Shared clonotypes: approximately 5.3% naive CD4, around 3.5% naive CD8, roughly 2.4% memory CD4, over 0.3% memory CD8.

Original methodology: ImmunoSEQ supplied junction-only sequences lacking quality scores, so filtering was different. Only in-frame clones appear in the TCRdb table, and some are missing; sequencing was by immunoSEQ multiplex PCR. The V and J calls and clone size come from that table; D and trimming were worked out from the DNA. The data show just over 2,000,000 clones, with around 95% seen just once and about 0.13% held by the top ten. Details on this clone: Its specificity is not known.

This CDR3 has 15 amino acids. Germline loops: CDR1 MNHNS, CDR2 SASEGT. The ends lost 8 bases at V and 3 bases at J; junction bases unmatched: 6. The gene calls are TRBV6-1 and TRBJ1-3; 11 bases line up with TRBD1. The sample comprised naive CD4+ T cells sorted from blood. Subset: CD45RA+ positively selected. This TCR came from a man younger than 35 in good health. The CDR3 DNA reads TGTGCCAGCGTTAGGACAGGGGGCGTTGGAAACACCATATATTTT. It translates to CASVRTGGVGNTIYF.